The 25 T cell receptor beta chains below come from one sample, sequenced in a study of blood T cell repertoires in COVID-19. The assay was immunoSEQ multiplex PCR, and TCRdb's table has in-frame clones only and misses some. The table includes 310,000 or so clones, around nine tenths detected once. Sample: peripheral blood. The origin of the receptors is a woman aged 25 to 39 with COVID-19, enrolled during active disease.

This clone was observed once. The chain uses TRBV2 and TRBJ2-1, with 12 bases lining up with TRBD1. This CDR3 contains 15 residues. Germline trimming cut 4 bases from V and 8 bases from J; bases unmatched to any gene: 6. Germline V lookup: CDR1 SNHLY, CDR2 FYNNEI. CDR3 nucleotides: TGTGCCAGCAGTGTCGGGACAGGGGGCTTGGATGAGCAGTTCTTC. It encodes CASSVGTGGLDEQFF.

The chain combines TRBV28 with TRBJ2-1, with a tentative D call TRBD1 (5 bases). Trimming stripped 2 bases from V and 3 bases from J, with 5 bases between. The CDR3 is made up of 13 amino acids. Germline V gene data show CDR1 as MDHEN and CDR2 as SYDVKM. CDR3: CASSLDSYNEQFF. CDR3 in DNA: TGTGCCAGCAGTTTAGACAGCTACAATGAGCAGTTCTTC.

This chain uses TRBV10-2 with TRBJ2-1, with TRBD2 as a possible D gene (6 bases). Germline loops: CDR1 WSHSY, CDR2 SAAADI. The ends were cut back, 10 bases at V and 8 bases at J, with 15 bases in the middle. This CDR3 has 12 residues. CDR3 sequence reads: CATATSTYEQFF. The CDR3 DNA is TGCGCCACCGCGACTAGTACATATGAGCAGTTCTTC.

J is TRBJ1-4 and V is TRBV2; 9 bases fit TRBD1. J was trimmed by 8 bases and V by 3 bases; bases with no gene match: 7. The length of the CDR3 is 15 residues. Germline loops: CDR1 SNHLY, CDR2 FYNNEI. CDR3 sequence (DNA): TGTGCCAGCAGTGATCCCGGGACAGGGAACGAAAAACTGTTTTTT. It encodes CASSDPGTGNEKLFF.

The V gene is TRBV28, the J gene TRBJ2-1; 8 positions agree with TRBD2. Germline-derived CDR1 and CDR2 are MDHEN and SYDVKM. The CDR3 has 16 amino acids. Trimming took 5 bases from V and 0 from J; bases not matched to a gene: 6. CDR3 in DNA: TGTGCCAGCAGTCGGACTAGCTTGGACTCCTACAATGAGCAGTTCTTC. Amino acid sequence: CASSRTSLDSYNEQFF.

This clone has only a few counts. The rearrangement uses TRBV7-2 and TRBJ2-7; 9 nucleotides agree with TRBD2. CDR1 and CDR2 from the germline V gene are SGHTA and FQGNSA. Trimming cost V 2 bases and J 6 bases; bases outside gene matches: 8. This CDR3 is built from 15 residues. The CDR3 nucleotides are TGTGCCAGCAGCTTAAGTGCTAGCGGGACTAGCGAGCAGTACTTC. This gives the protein CASSLSASGTSEQYF.

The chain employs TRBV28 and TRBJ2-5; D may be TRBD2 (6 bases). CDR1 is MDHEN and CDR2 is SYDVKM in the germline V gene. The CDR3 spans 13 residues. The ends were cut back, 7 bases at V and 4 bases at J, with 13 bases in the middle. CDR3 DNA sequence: TGTGCCAGCAAGACGGAGGGCTTAGAGACCCAGTACTTC. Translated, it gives CASKTEGLETQYF.

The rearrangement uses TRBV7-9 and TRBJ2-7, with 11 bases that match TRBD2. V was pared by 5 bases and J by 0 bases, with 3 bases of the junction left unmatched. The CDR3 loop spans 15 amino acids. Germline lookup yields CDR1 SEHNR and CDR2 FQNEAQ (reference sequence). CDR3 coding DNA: TGTGCCAGCAGCCTCACTAGCGGGAGCTCCTACGAGCAGTACTTC. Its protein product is CASSLTSGSSYEQYF.

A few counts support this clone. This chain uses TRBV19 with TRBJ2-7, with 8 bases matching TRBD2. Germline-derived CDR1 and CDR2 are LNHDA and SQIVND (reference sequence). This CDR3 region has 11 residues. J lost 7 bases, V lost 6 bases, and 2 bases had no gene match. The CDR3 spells CASSGGAEQYF. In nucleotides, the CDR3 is TGTGCCAGTAGCGGGGGGGCGGAGCAGTACTTC.

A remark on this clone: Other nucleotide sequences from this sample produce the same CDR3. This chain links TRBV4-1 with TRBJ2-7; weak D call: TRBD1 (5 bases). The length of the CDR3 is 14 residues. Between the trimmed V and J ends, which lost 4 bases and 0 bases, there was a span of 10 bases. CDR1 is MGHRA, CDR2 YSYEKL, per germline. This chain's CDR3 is CASSLTGSSYEQYF. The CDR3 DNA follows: TGCGCCAGCAGCCTTACAGGAAGCTCCTACGAGCAGTACTTC.

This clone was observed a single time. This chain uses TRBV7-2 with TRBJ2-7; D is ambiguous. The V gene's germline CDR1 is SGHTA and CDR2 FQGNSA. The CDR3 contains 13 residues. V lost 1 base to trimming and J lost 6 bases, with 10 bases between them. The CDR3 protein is CASSLGGRGEQYF. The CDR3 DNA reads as TGTGCCAGCAGCTTAGGAGGAAGAGGCGAGCAGTACTTC. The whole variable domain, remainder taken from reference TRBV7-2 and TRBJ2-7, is GAGVSQSPSNKVTEKGKDVELRCDPISGHTALYWYRQSLGQGLEFLIYFQGNSAPDKSGLPSDRFSAERTGGSVSTLTIQRTQQEDSAVYLCASSLGGRGEQYFGPGTRLTVT.

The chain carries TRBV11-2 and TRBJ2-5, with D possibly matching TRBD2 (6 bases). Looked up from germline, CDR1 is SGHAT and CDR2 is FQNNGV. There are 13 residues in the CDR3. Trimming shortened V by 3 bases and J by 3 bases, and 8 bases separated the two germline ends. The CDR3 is CASSFGGEETQYF. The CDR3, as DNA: TGTGCCAGCAGCTTCGGAGGGGAAGAGACCCAGTACTTC.

The CDR3 DNA follows: TGTGCCAGCAGTGTCCAAACTAGCGGATATAGCACAGATACGCAGTATTTT. Its translation is CASSVQTSGYSTDTQYF. V gene TRBV28 combines with J gene TRBJ2-3, with 8 bases lining up with TRBD2. The germline gives CDR1 MDHEN, CDR2 SYDVKM. There are 17 residues in the CDR3. With 5 bases clipped from V and 0 bases from J, the junction kept 10 bases outside the gene matches.

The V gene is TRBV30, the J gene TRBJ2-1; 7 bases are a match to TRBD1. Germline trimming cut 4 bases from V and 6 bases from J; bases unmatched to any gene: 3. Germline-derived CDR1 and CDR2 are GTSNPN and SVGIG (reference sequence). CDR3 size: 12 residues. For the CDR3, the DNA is TGTGCCTGGACCCCAGGGGGCAATGAGCAGTTCTTC. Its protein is CAWTPGGNEQFF.

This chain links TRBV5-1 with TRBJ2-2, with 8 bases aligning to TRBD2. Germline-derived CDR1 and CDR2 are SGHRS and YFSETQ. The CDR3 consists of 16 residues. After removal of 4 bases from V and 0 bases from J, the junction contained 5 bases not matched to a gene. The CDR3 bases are TGCGCCAGCAGCCCGGTAGCGGGATCGAACACCGGGGAGCTGTTTTTT. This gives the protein CASSPVAGSNTGELFF.

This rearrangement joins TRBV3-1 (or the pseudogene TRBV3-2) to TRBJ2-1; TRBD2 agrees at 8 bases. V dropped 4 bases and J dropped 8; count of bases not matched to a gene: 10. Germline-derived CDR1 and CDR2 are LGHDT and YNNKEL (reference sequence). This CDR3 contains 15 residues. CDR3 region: CASSLRAGAIDEQFF. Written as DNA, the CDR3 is TGTGCCAGCAGCCTCCGAGCGGGAGCTATAGATGAGCAGTTCTTC.

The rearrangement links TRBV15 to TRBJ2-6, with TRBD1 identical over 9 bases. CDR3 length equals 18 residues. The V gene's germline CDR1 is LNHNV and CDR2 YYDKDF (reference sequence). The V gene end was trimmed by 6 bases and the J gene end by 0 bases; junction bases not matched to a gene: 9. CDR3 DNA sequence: TGTGCCACCAGAAGCCAAGGGACAGGGTTCTCTGGGGCCAACGTCCTGACTTTC. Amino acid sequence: CATRSQGTGFSGANVLTF.

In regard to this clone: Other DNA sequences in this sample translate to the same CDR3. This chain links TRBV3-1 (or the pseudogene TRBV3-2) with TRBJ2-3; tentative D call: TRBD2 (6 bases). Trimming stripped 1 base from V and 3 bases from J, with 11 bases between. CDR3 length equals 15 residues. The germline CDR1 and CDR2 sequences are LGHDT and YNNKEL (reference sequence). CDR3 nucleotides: TGTGCCAGCAGCCAAGCCGCGACTAGTACAGATACGCAGTATTTT. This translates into CASSQAATSTDTQYF.

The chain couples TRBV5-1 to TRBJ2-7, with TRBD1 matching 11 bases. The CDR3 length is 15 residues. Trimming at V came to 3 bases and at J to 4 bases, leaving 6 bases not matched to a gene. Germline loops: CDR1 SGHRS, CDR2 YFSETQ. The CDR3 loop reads CASSSGQGVEYEQYF. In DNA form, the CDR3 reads TGCGCCAGCAGCTCGGGACAGGGGGTTGAGTACGAGCAGTACTTC. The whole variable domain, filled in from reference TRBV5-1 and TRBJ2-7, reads KAGVTQTPRYLIKTRGQQVTLSCSPISGHRSVSWYQQTPGQGLQFLFEYFSETQRNKGNFPGRFSGRQFSNSRSEMNVSTLELGDSALYLCASSSGQGVEYEQYFGPGTRLTVT.

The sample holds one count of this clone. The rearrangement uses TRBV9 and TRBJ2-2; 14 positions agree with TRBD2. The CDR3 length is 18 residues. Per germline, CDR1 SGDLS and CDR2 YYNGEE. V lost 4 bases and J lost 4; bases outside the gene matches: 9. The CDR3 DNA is TGTGCCAGCAGCCCACCGGGACTAGCGGGAGCGGGCACCGGGGAGCTGTTTTTT. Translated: CASSPPGLAGAGTGELFF.

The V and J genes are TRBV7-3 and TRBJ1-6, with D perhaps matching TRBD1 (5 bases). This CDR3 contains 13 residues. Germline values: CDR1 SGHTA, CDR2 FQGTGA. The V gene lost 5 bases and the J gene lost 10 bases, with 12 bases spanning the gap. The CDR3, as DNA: TGTGCCAGCAGCAGAGGGGAGGGGTCACCCCTCCACTTT. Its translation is CASSRGEGSPLHF.

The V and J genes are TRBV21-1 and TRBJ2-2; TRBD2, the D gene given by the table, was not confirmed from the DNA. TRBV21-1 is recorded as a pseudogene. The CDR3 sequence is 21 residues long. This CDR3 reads CASSSATGDNGTSGLTGELFF. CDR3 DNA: TGTGCCAGCAGCAGCGCGACAGGGGACAACGGGACTAGCGGTCTCACCGGGGAGCTGTTTTTT.

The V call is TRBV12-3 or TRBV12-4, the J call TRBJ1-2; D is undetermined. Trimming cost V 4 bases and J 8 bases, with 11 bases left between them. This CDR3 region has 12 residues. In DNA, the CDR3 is TGTGCCAGCAGTTCTGGTCCGGAGGGCTACACCTTC. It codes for CASSSGPEGYTF.

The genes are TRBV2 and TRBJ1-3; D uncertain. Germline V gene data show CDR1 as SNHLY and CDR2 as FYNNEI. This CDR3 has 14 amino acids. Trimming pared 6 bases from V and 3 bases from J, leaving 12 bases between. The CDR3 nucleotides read TGTGCCAGCAGGGGGAGTAACAATGGAAACACCATATATTTT. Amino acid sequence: CASRGSNNGNTIYF.

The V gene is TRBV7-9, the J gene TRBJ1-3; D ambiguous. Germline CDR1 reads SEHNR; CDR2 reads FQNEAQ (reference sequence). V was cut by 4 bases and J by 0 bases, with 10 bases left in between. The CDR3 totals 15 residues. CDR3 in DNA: TGTGCCAGCAGCTCCCCGAGAATCTCTGGAAACACCATATATTTT. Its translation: CASSSPRISGNTIYF.